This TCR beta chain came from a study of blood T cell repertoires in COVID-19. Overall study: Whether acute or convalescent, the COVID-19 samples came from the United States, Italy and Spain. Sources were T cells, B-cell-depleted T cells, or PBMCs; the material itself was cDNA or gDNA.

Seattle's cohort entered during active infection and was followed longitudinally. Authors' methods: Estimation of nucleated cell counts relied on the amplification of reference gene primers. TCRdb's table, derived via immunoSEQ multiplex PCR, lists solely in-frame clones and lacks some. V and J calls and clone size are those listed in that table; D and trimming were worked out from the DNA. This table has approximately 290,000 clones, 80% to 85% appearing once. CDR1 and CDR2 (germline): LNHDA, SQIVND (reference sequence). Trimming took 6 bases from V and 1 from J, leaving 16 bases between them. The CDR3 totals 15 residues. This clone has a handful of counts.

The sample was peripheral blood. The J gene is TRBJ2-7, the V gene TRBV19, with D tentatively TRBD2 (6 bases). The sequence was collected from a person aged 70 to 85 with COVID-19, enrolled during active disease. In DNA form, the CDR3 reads TGTGCCAGTAGGCGACCTATGGGGGGATCCTACGAGCAGTACTTC. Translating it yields CASRRPMGGSYEQYF.